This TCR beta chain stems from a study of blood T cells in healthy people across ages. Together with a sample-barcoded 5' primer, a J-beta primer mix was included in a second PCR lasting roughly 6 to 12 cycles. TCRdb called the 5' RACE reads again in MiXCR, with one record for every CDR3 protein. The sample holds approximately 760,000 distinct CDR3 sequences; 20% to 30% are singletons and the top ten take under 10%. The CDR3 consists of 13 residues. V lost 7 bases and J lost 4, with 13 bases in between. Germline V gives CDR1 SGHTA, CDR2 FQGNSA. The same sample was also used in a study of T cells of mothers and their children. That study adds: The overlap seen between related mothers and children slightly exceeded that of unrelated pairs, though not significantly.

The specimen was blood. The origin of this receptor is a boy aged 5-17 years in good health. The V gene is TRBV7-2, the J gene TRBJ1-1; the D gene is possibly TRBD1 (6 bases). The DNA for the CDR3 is TGTGCCAGCAACAGGGAAAGGGGCACTGAAGCTTTCTTT. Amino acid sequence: CASNRERGTEAFF. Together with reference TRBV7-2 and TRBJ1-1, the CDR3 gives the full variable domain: GAGVSQSPSNKVTEKGKDVELRCDPISGHTALYWYRQSLGQGLEFLIYFQGNSAPDKSGLPSDRFSAERTGGSVSTLTIQRTQQEDSAVYLCASNRERGTEAFFGQGTRLTVV.